Listed below are T cell receptor beta chains from one sample, sequenced in a study of T-cell memory formation after mild COVID-19. TCRdb ran MiXCR on the 5' RACE reads and lists one entry per CDR3 protein. The data show under 110,000 distinct CDR3 sequences, with around an eighth seen just once and more than 25% held by the top ten. The sample taken for sequencing was PBMCs or a T cell subset sorted from them (not recorded which). These receptor sequences come from an adult woman who had mild COVID-19 (a few samples of this study predate the infection). Cell type and time point are not known. Both conserved end residues are part of each CDR3. The order of the fields is D gene, J gene, V gene, clone size, CDR3 protein, CDR3 DNA. D genes are given only for firm matches. For some rows the clone size is stated as once, few or many, or as a class when expanded; others skip it.

>NA|TRBJ2-7|TRBV12-3/TRBV12-4|NA
CASSQTSYEQYF
TGTGCCAGCAGCCAGACCTCCTACGAGCAGTACTTC
>TRBD1|TRBJ1-1|TRBV3-1|NA
CASSQGQTNTEAFF
TGTGCCAGCAGCCAGGGACAGACGAACACTGAAGCTTTCTTT
>TRBD2|TRBJ2-1|TRBV7-8|few
CASSGSDNEQFF
TGTGCCAGTAGCGGGTCTGACAATGAGCAGTTCTTC
>NA|TRBJ2-2|TRBV29-1|few
CSIPAPSIANTGELFF
TGCAGCATCCCTGCCCCGAGCATCGCGAACACCGGGGAGCTGTTTTTT
>TRBD2|TRBJ2-7|TRBV27|few
CASSSNRLAAYEQYF
TGTGCCAGCAGTTCGAATAGACTAGCGGCCTACGAGCAGTACTTC
>TRBD1|TRBJ2-5|TRBV25-1|few
CASSGQGVQETQYF
TGTGCCAGCAGCGGCCAGGGGGTCCAAGAGACCCAGTACTTC
>NA|TRBJ2-1|TRBV5-8|NA
CASSLGSPYNEQFF
TGTGCCAGCAGCTTAGGCTCCCCCTACAATGAGCAGTTCTTC
>NA|TRBJ2-2|TRBV6-5|NA
CASSHDSPRDTGELFF
TGTGCCAGCAGCCACGACTCACCCCGCGACACCGGGGAGCTGTTTTTT
>NA|TRBJ1-1|TRBV12-3/TRBV12-4|NA
CASSDGLMNTEAFF
TGTGCCAGCAGTGATGGACTGATGAACACTGAAGCTTTCTTT
>TRBD2|TRBJ2-7|TRBV12-3/TRBV12-4|NA
CASSFPGGYEQYF
TGTGCCAGCAGTTTCCCGGGGGGCTACGAGCAGTACTTC
>NA|TRBJ2-7|TRBV29-1|few
CSVEVNGRQAYEQYF
TGCAGCGTTGAGGTAAATGGGCGCCAGGCTTACGAGCAGTACTTC
>TRBD1|TRBJ1-1|TRBV12-3/TRBV12-4|NA
CALSGTGVSTEAFF
TGTGCCTTATCCGGGACAGGGGTGTCCACTGAAGCTTTCTTT
>NA|TRBJ2-7|TRBV20-1|NA
CSASLAIWEQYF
TGCAGTGCTAGTCTAGCAATCTGGGAGCAGTACTTC
>NA|TRBJ2-1|TRBV5-1|few
CATKLTGDYEQFF
TGCGCCACCAAATTGACAGGAGACTATGAGCAGTTCTTC
>TRBD1|TRBJ2-3|TRBV7-6|few
CASSGTGGRADTQYF
TGTGCCAGCAGCGGGACAGGGGGCCGGGCAGATACGCAGTATTTT
>NA|TRBJ2-3|TRBV12-3/TRBV12-4|many
CASTLRWAADTQYF
TGTGCCAGCACCCTACGTTGGGCCGCAGATACGCAGTATTTT
>NA|TRBJ2-5|TRBV14|NA
CASSQVHWEETQYF
TGTGCCAGCAGCCAAGTACACTGGGAAGAGACCCAGTACTTC
>NA|TRBJ2-2|TRBV27|NA
CASLSLPTGELFF
TGTGCCAGCCTCTCCTTGCCCACCGGGGAGCTGTTTTTT
>NA|TRBJ2-1|TRBV15|few
CATSSQGSTIYNEQFF
TGTGCCACCAGCAGTCAAGGGAGTACCATCTACAATGAGCAGTTCTTC
>TRBD2|TRBJ2-7|TRBV5-1|few
CASSLGAGVSYEQYF
TGCGCCAGCAGCTTGGGTGCGGGGGTATCCTACGAGCAGTACTTC
>TRBD1|TRBJ2-2|TRBV12-3/TRBV12-4|few
CAGQSGTDTGELFF
TGTGCCGGGCAGTCCGGGACAGACACCGGGGAGCTGTTTTTT
>TRBD2|TRBJ2-1|TRBV5-1|many
CASSLAWEGAYNEQFF
TGCGCCAGCAGCTTGGCCTGGGAGGGAGCCTACAATGAGCAGTTCTTC
>TRBD1|TRBJ1-2|TRBV29-1|few
CSVSPGQGFITGYTF
TGCAGCGTTTCCCCGGGACAGGGTTTTATCACTGGCTACACCTTC
>NA|TRBJ2-1|TRBV7-3|NA
CASSSYRGFNNEQFF
TGTGCCAGCAGCTCATACCGGGGGTTTAACAATGAGCAGTTCTTC
>NA|TRBJ2-5|TRBV6-5|many
CASTRGETQYF
TGTGCCAGCACCCGAGGGGAGACCCAGTACTTC
>NA|TRBJ2-3|TRBV7-6|NA
CASSLLDVVGTDTQYF
TGTGCCAGCAGCTTACTCGACGTGGTGGGCACAGATACGCAGTATTTT
>NA|TRBJ2-7|TRBV4-2|few
CASSQGSSEGYEQYF
TGTGCCAGCAGCCAAGGGTCTTCTGAGGGCTACGAGCAGTACTTC